Listed below are T cell receptor beta chains from one sample, sequenced in a study of T cell responses to AZD1222 COVID-19 vaccine. Using immunoSEQ multiplex PCR, the repertoire was profiled, and TCRdb retains in-frame clones only, with some absent. The repertoire holds roughly 140,000 clones, approximately 85% seen once, with over 4% in the top ten. Here the sequenced sample was peripheral blood, taken on day 0 of MenACWY control vaccination. The receptors were gathered from an adult in good health. CDR3s include the opening cysteine and the closing phenylalanine or tryptophan. A D gene is named only where the DNA matches it firmly. Expanded clones are given a class, and other clones once, few, many or no size at all.

j_call: TRBJ1-2
d_call: -
clone_size: -
v_call: TRBV12-3/TRBV12-4
cdr3_nt: TGTGCCAGCAGTTCAGGCGGCTATGGCTACACCTTC
cdr3_aa: CASSSGGYGYTF

j_call: TRBJ2-2
d_call: -
clone_size: -
v_call: TRBV7-3
cdr3_nt: TGTGCCAGCAGCTTAGGGGACTCTAGGTCAGGCGGGGAGCTGTTTTTT
cdr3_aa: CASSLGDSRSGGELFF

j_call: TRBJ2-1
d_call: TRBD2
clone_size: -
v_call: TRBV5-5
cdr3_nt: TGTGCCAGCAGATCACTAGCGGGGGGCGCCTACAATGAGCAGTTCTTC
cdr3_aa: CASRSLAGGAYNEQFF

j_call: TRBJ1-5
d_call: -
clone_size: -
v_call: TRBV3-1/TRBV3-2
cdr3_nt: TGTGCCAGCAGCAGAGGGGGGCGACAGCCCCAGCATTTT
cdr3_aa: CASSRGGRQPQHF

j_call: TRBJ2-2
d_call: TRBD2
clone_size: once
v_call: TRBV4-1
cdr3_nt: TGCGCCAGCAGGCCTACGGGGGGGATCACCGGGGAGCTGTTTTTT
cdr3_aa: CASRPTGGITGELFF

j_call: TRBJ2-1
d_call: -
clone_size: -
v_call: TRBV5-1
cdr3_nt: TGCGCCAGCAGCGGAGGAGGGGTCCCTCCCTACAATGAGCAGTTCTTC
cdr3_aa: CASSGGGVPPYNEQFF

j_call: TRBJ1-2
d_call: TRBD1
clone_size: -
v_call: TRBV6-1
cdr3_nt: TGTGCCAGCAGTGAACAGGGGGTTAACTATGGCTACACCTTC
cdr3_aa: CASSEQGVNYGYTF

j_call: TRBJ1-5
d_call: -
clone_size: -
v_call: TRBV7-8
cdr3_nt: TGTGCCAGCAGCTCCAAAGTGGGAGAGGGACAGCCCCAGCATTTT
cdr3_aa: CASSSKVGEGQPQHF

j_call: TRBJ1-2
d_call: -
clone_size: -
v_call: TRBV30
cdr3_nt: TGTGCCTGGACCATTCAGGGGAACTATGGCTACACCTTC
cdr3_aa: CAWTIQGNYGYTF

j_call: TRBJ2-3
d_call: -
clone_size: once
v_call: TRBV7-9
cdr3_nt: TGTGCCAGCAGCTTAGGCGCGGGCACAGATACGCAGTATTTT
cdr3_aa: CASSLGAGTDTQYF

j_call: TRBJ1-4
d_call: -
clone_size: -
v_call: TRBV18
cdr3_nt: TGTGCCAGCTCACGCGGGAGGTTTAATGAAAAACTGTTTTTT
cdr3_aa: CASSRGRFNEKLFF

j_call: TRBJ1-2
d_call: -
clone_size: -
v_call: TRBV24-1
cdr3_nt: TGTGCCACCAGTGACGGGACCTATGGCTACACCTTC
cdr3_aa: CATSDGTYGYTF

j_call: TRBJ1-5
d_call: -
clone_size: few
v_call: TRBV15
cdr3_nt: TGTGCCACCAGCAGAGATTACAATCAGCCCCAGCATTTT
cdr3_aa: CATSRDYNQPQHF

j_call: TRBJ1-4
d_call: -
clone_size: few
v_call: TRBV5-5
cdr3_nt: TGTGCCAGCAGCTTGTTACCAGCAACTAATGAAAAACTGTTTTTT
cdr3_aa: CASSLLPATNEKLFF

j_call: TRBJ1-3
d_call: -
clone_size: -
v_call: TRBV6-5
cdr3_nt: TGTGCAAGAGCTGCCCAGGCCACCTCTGGAAACACCATATATTTT
cdr3_aa: CARAAQATSGNTIYF

j_call: TRBJ2-5
d_call: TRBD1
clone_size: -
v_call: TRBV24-1
cdr3_nt: TGTGCCACCAGTGACTCTAGGACAGGGACAAAAGAGACCCAGTACTTC
cdr3_aa: CATSDSRTGTKETQYF

j_call: TRBJ2-1
d_call: TRBD2
clone_size: -
v_call: TRBV7-8
cdr3_nt: TGTGCCAGCGGCCTGAGTCGGGGGGGCCGGTACAATGAGCAGTTCTTC
cdr3_aa: CASGLSRGGRYNEQFF

j_call: TRBJ1-6
d_call: -
clone_size: -
v_call: TRBV9
cdr3_nt: TGTGCCAGCAGCGTAGCTTGGGGAAATTCACCCCTCCACTTT
cdr3_aa: CASSVAWGNSPLHF

j_call: TRBJ1-3
d_call: TRBD1
clone_size: -
v_call: TRBV6-6
cdr3_nt: TGTGCCAGCAGTGGATCCCACAGGGGGCAAGGAAACACCATATATTTT
cdr3_aa: CASSGSHRGQGNTIYF

j_call: TRBJ1-2
d_call: -
clone_size: -
v_call: TRBV5-6
cdr3_nt: TGTGCCAGCAGCTTAATTGAGGGGAAGGGTGGCTACACCTTC
cdr3_aa: CASSLIEGKGGYTF

j_call: TRBJ1-2
d_call: -
clone_size: -
v_call: TRBV3-1/TRBV3-2
cdr3_nt: TGTGCCAGCAGCCGCCTAGCCCGTTTCGATGGCTACACCTTC
cdr3_aa: CASSRLARFDGYTF

j_call: TRBJ1-1
d_call: -
clone_size: -
v_call: TRBV6-5
cdr3_nt: TGTGCCAGCAGTTACTCACGGAACACTGAAGCTTTCTTT
cdr3_aa: CASSYSRNTEAFF

j_call: TRBJ2-1
d_call: TRBD1
clone_size: once
v_call: TRBV11-2
cdr3_nt: TGTGCCAGCACCTTGGACAGGGATAATGAGCAGTTCTTC
cdr3_aa: CASTLDRDNEQFF

j_call: TRBJ1-1
d_call: -
clone_size: -
v_call: TRBV11-2
cdr3_nt: TGTGCCAGCAGCTTAGATTACAGTGGGACTGAAGCTTTCTTT
cdr3_aa: CASSLDYSGTEAFF

j_call: TRBJ1-2
d_call: TRBD1
clone_size: -
v_call: TRBV3-1/TRBV3-2
cdr3_nt: TGTGCCAGCAGCCACACCGGGACAGCTAACTATGGCTACACCTTC
cdr3_aa: CASSHTGTANYGYTF

j_call: TRBJ1-1
d_call: TRBD1
clone_size: -
v_call: TRBV6-5
cdr3_nt: TGTGCCAGCAGTTTCTTAACGACAGGGCAGAACACTGAAGCTTTCTTT
cdr3_aa: CASSFLTTGQNTEAFF

j_call: TRBJ1-5
d_call: -
clone_size: once
v_call: TRBV28
cdr3_nt: TGTGCCAGCAGTCCCGGGACGATCAATCAGCCCCAGCATTTT
cdr3_aa: CASSPGTINQPQHF

j_call: TRBJ1-4
d_call: -
clone_size: -
v_call: TRBV11-2
cdr3_nt: TGTGCCAGCAGCTTTCTCGCCTCGAATGAAAAACTGTTTTTT
cdr3_aa: CASSFLASNEKLFF

j_call: TRBJ2-5
d_call: -
clone_size: -
v_call: TRBV24-1
cdr3_nt: TGTGCCACCAGTGATTTGGGGCACGGGTGGGAGACCCAGTACTTC
cdr3_aa: CATSDLGHGWETQYF

j_call: TRBJ2-1
d_call: -
clone_size: once
v_call: TRBV13
cdr3_nt: TGTGCCAGCAGCTTAGGACAGCCTGGGACCTACAATGAGCAGTTCTTC
cdr3_aa: CASSLGQPGTYNEQFF

j_call: TRBJ2-1
d_call: -
clone_size: -
v_call: TRBV11-2
cdr3_nt: TGTGCCAGCAGCTTCGGGGCTGAGCAGTTCTTC
cdr3_aa: CASSFGAEQFF

j_call: TRBJ1-1
d_call: -
clone_size: few
v_call: TRBV10-3
cdr3_nt: TGTGCCACCTCGTTTGGGGGTCAAACGTCAGCTTTCTTT
cdr3_aa: CATSFGGQTSAFF

j_call: TRBJ1-1
d_call: -
clone_size: once
v_call: TRBV6-5
cdr3_nt: TGTGCCAGCAGTTACGGACGGACAACGGAAGGCACTGAAGCTTTCTTT
cdr3_aa: CASSYGRTTEGTEAFF

j_call: TRBJ1-1
d_call: -
clone_size: -
v_call: TRBV20-1
cdr3_nt: TGCAGTGCTAGTGAGTCATGGAACACTGAAGCTTTCTTT
cdr3_aa: CSASESWNTEAFF

j_call: TRBJ2-5
d_call: -
clone_size: -
v_call: TRBV29-1
cdr3_nt: TGCAGCGTTGTAAAACAGGGTGGGGAGACCCAGTACTTC
cdr3_aa: CSVVKQGGETQYF

j_call: TRBJ1-3
d_call: -
clone_size: -
v_call: TRBV6-5
cdr3_nt: TGTGCCAGCAGCTCACCGGGTGGACCTGGAAACACCATATATTTT
cdr3_aa: CASSSPGGPGNTIYF

j_call: TRBJ2-2
d_call: TRBD2
clone_size: -
v_call: TRBV10-1
cdr3_nt: TGCGCCAGCAGTGAGTCGAGCGGGGGTACGAACACCGGGGAGCTGTTTTTT
cdr3_aa: CASSESSGGTNTGELFF